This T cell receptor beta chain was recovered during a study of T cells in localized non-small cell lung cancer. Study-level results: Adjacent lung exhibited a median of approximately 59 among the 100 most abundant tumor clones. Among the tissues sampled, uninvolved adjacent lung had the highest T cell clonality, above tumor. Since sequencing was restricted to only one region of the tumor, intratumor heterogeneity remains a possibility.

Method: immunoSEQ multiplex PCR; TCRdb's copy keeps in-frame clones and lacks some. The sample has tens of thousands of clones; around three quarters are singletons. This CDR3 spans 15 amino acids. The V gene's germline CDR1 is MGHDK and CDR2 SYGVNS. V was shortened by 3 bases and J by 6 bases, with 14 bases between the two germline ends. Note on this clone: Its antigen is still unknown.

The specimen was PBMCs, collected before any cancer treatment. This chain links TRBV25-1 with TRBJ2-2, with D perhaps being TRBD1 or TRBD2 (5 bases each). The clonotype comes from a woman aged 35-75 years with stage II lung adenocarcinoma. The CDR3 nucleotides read TGTGCCAGCAGTGATCCGGGACGCCCCTCCGGGGAGCTGTTTTTT. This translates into CASSDPGRPSGELFF.